Each of the 20 T cell receptor beta chains below was sequenced from the same sample in a study of T cell repertoires in aging, cancer and after chemotherapy (dated by TCRdb to about 2019). Genomic DNA extracted from peripheral blood, rather than sorted cells or RNA, was used as the source for amplification of TCR beta rearrangements. Sequencing was carried out with an Illumina MiSeq. Multiplex touch-down PCR with a mixed TRB-A/B primer pool was used to amplify rearranged TRB sequences covering the V, D and J segments. TCRdb's own reprocessing of the public reads used fastp at Q25 and MiXCR and kept productive beta chains. Rows matching on CDR3 protein sequence are summarized as one entry with the most common DNA and genes. Recorded for this sample are approximately 4,500 distinct CDR3 sequences; roughly a quarter of them occurred a single time. 29% of the sample goes to the ten largest clones. The material sequenced was blood. The receptors derive from a human donor in good health. The donor label of this sample is uncertain.

Sample share makes this clonotype medium-sized. The V call is TRBV5-6, the J call TRBJ2-3; tentatively, D is TRBD1 or TRBD2 (5 bases each). The CDR3 is 16 residues long. V was trimmed by 3 bases and J by 2 bases, leaving 16 bases between them. CDR1 is SGHDT, CDR2 YYEEEE, per germline. The CDR3 spells CASSWQGRAITDTQYF. CDR3 sequence (DNA): TGTGCCAGCAGCTGGCAGGGACGGGCGATCACAGATACGCAGTATTTT.

By share, this clonotype ranks as medium-sized (0.01 to 0.1%). The J gene is TRBJ2-5, the V gene TRBV6-1; D not resolved. Germline lookup yields CDR1 MNHNS and CDR2 SASEGT. Trimming left V 8 bases short and J 4 bases short, with 17 bases between. The CDR3 is made up of 14 amino acids. CDR3 sequence: CASHPPAWPETQYF. CDR3 sequence (DNA): TGTGCCAGCCACCCCCCCGCATGGCCAGAGACCCAGTACTTC.

This chain joins TRBV5-1 and TRBJ2-3; possibly TRBD2 for D (6 bases). This CDR3 comprises 15 residues. Germline V gene sequence: CDR1 SGHRS, CDR2 YFSETQ. Trimming removed 4 bases from V and 3 bases from J, with 15 bases in between. The DNA of the CDR3 is TGCGCCAGCAGCGTGCGGGGCGGTGGGACAGATACGCAGTATTTT. It specifies CASSVRGGGTDTQYF.

This chain joins TRBV5-4 and TRBJ2-3, with 12 nucleotides matching TRBD2. This CDR3 contains 17 residues. Germline loops: CDR1 SGHNT, CDR2 YYREEE (reference sequence). Trimming cost V 3 bases and J 3 bases; bases outside gene matches: 8. The CDR3 nucleotides read TGTGCCAGCAGCTGGACTAGCGGGAAGAGAGGGACAGATACGCAGTATTTT. Translation gives CASSWTSGKRGTDTQYF.

This clonotype is categorized as medium-sized. The CDR3 DNA is TGTGCCAGCAGCAACAAGGGGCCTTCCTACGAGCAGTACTTC. Protein sequence: CASSNKGPSYEQYF. The J gene is TRBJ2-7, the V gene TRBV11-1; D is possibly TRBD1 (5 bases). V lost 5 bases and J 1 base, leaving 12 bases between the germline ends. The CDR3 is 14 amino acids. Looked up from germline, CDR1 is SGHAT and CDR2 is FQDESV (reference sequence).

The rearrangement uses TRBV4-2 and TRBJ2-3, with 8 positions matching TRBD2. The CDR3 length is 16 residues. Trimming cost V 3 bases and J 6 bases; bases outside gene matches: 11. Germline V lookup: CDR1 LGHNA, CDR2 YNFKEQ. The CDR3 spells CASSHKSGGPRDTQYF. CDR3 nucleotides: TGTGCCAGCAGCCATAAGTCGGGAGGGCCTCGGGATACGCAGTATTTT.

The chain joins TRBV19 to TRBJ2-5; 10 bases line up with TRBD2. V shed 9 bases, J shed 5 bases, and the junction held 9 bases outside the gene matches. The CDR3 has 14 residues. Germline CDR1 LNHDA, CDR2 SQIVND (reference sequence). CDR3 bases: TGTGCCAGCAGCGGGGGGGGGCTGAGGGAGACCCAGTACTTC. Its protein is CASSGGGLRETQYF.

The CDR3, as DNA: TGCAGTGCTAGCGACATAGCCAAAAACATTCAGTACTTC. Translation gives CSASDIAKNIQYF. The gene calls are TRBV20-1 and TRBJ2-4, with no clear D. Germline-derived CDR1 and CDR2 are DFQATT and SNEGSKA (reference sequence). CDR3 size: 13 residues. With 3 bases removed from V and 0 bases from J, the gap between germline ends came to 6 bases.

This clonotype is labeled medium-sized. CDR3 DNA sequence: TGTGCCAGCAGCTTTCAGGGGTCGTCGGGTTTGAGGAAGACCCAGTACTTC. It is translated as CASSFQGSSGLRKTQYF. The chain joins TRBV5-6 to TRBJ2-5; D is perhaps TRBD1 (6 bases). From germline, CDR1 is SGHDT and CDR2 YYEEEE. CDR3 length equals 17 residues. Trimming cost V 2 bases and J 6 bases, with 23 bases left between them.

Judged by abundance, this clonotype is medium-sized. The chain recombines TRBV19 with TRBJ1-1; D might be TRBD1 (6 bases). V dropped 5 bases and J dropped 10 bases, with 17 bases sitting between them. CDR3 length: 13 residues. Germline CDR1 and CDR2: LNHDA and SQIVND (reference sequence). The CDR3, as DNA: TGTGCCAGTAGTGACACAGGGACGCGCGGAGCTTTCTTT. Its translation is CASSDTGTRGAFF.

This clonotype was detected once. V and J are TRBV19 and TRBJ2-1; the match to TRBD2 covers 10 bases. The CDR3 loop spans 16 amino acids. Unmatched junction bases numbered 5, after V lost 3 bases and J lost 3 bases. The germline V gene encodes CDR1 LNHDA and CDR2 SQIVND (reference sequence). The DNA for the CDR3 is TGTGCCAGTAGTATCTCTAGCGGGAGAAACTACAATGAGCAGTTCTTC. Protein product: CASSISSGRNYNEQFF.

By sample fraction, this clonotype is large. Here the CDR3 reads CASSFSGGAGELFF. The CDR3 DNA sequence: TGTGCCAGCAGTTTTAGCGGGGGGGCCGGGGAGCTGTTTTTT. This chain connects TRBV12-3 or TRBV12-4 to TRBJ2-2; 11 nucleotides agree with TRBD2. J was trimmed by 6 bases and V by 3 bases; bases with no gene match: 0. This CDR3 has 14 amino acids.

This chain connects TRBV10-3 to TRBJ1-5; D ambiguous. CDR1 and CDR2 (germline): ENHRY, SYGVKD. This CDR3 has 14 amino acids. The ends were cut back, 4 bases at V and 2 bases at J, with 9 bases in the middle. In nucleotides, the CDR3 is TGTGCCATCAGTGCGTCAACGGGCAATCAGCCCCAGCATTTT. This translates into CAISASTGNQPQHF.

The chain combines TRBV19 with TRBJ1-1; TRBD1 matches at 9 bases. Per the germline V gene, CDR1 is LNHDA and CDR2 is SQIVND (reference sequence). V lost 7 bases and J lost 4; bases outside the gene matches: 16. This CDR3 has 17 amino acids. This CDR3 reads CASTQGQGRVWGTEAFF. CDR3 nucleotides: TGTGCCAGTACCCAGGGACAGGGAAGGGTGTGGGGCACTGAAGCTTTCTTT.

Only a few counts were recorded for this clonotype. The V call is TRBV18, the J call TRBJ1-3; 7 bases fit TRBD1. Germline CDR1 reads KGHSH; CDR2 reads LQKENI. Germline trimming cut 8 bases from V and 0 bases from J; bases unmatched to any gene: 4. The length of the CDR3 is 14 residues. This CDR3 is CASDREVSGNTIYF. The DNA of the CDR3 is TGTGCCAGCGACAGGGAAGTCTCTGGAAACACCATATATTTT.

The chain has TRBV7-9 and TRBJ2-7; unclear D gene. The V and J ends lost 0 bases and 2 bases respectively, with 5 bases between them. This CDR3 region has 13 residues. Germline assignment: CDR1 SEHNR and CDR2 FQNEAQ (reference sequence). CDR3 sequence: CASSLADTYEQYF. The CDR3 DNA sequence: TGTGCCAGCAGCTTAGCTGACACCTACGAGCAGTACTTC.

This chain links TRBV6-5 with TRBJ1-5; D remains ambiguous. Between the trimmed V and J ends, which lost 5 bases and 1 base, there was a span of 12 bases. This CDR3 region has 15 residues. From germline, CDR1 is MNHEY and CDR2 SVGAGI. CDR3 nucleotides: TGTGCCAGCAGTGAAAGGTGGGTAAGCAATCAGCCCCAGCATTTT. It translates to CASSERWVSNQPQHF.

This clonotype has just a few counts. The J gene is TRBJ1-5, the V gene TRBV5-1; no definite D call. Germline lookup yields CDR1 SGHRS and CDR2 YFSETQ. V was trimmed by 0 bases and J by 2 bases, leaving 9 bases between them. The CDR3 loop spans 15 amino acids. The CDR3 sequence is CASSLGREGNQPQHF. CDR3 bases: TGCGCCAGCAGCTTGGGGAGAGAGGGCAATCAGCCCCAGCATTTT.

By share, this clonotype ranks as medium-sized. The J gene is TRBJ2-7, the V gene TRBV6-5; TRBD1 matches at 10 bases. The germline CDR1 and CDR2 sequences are MNHEY and SVGAGI. The CDR3 sequence is 14 residues long. J lost 5 bases, V lost 2 bases, and 3 bases had no gene match. Here the CDR3 reads CASSYGTGDHEQYF. Written as DNA, the CDR3 is TGTGCCAGCAGTTACGGGACAGGGGACCACGAGCAGTACTTC.

This clonotype was counted between two and nine times. V is TRBV20-1 and J is TRBJ2-1, with 8 bases matching TRBD1. The CDR3 is 15 amino acids. V was clipped by 6 bases and J by 1 base; unmatched bases: 8. CDR1 and CDR2 from the germline V gene are DFQATT and SNEGSKA (reference sequence). The CDR3 here is CSATHRDRSYNEQFF. The DNA for the CDR3 is TGCAGTGCGACCCACCGGGACAGGTCCTACAATGAGCAGTTCTTC.